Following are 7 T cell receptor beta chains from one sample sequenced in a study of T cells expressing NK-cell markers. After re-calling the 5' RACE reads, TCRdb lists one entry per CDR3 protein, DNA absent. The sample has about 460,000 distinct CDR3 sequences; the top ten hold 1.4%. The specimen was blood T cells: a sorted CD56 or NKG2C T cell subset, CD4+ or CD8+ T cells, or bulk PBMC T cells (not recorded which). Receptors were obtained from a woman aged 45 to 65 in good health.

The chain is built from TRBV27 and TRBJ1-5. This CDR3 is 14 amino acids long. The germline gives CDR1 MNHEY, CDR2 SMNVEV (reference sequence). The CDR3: CASSGGETNQPQHF.

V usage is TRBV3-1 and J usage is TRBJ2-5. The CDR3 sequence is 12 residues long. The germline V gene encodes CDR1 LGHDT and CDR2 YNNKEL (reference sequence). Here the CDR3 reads CASSRVLKTQYF.

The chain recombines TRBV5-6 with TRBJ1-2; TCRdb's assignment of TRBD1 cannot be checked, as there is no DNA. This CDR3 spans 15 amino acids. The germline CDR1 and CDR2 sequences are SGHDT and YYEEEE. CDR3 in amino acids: CASSSWGRDGYGYTF. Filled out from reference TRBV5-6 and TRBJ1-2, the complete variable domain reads DAGVTQSPTHLIKTRGQQVTLRCSPKSGHDTVSWYQQALGQGPQFIFQYYEEEERQRGNFPDRFSGHQFPNYSSELNVNALLLGDSALYLCASSSWGRDGYGYTFGSGTRLTVV.

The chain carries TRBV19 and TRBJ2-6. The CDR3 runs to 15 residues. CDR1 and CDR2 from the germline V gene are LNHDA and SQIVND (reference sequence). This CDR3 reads CASQASQTGANVLTF.

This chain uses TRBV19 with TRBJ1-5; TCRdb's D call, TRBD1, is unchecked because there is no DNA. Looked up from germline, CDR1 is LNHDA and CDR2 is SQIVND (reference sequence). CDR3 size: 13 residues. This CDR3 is CASSSGPAQPQHF. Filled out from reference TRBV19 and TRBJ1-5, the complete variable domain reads DGGITQSPKYLFRKEGQNVTLSCEQNLNHDAMYWYRQDPGQGLRLIYYSQIVNDFQKGDIAEGYSVSREKKESFPLTVTSAQKNPTAFYLCASSSGPAQPQHFGDGTRLSIL.

The CDR3 loop is CASSQDEGVTDTQYF. This chain uses TRBV3-1 with TRBJ2-3; the D gene TCRdb calls, TRBD1, cannot be checked with no DNA. The germline V gene has CDR1 LGHDT and CDR2 YNNKEL (reference sequence). This CDR3 is 15 amino acids long.

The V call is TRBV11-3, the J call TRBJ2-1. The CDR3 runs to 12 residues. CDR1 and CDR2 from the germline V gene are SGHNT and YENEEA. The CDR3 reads CASSLDQAYRFF.